This T cell receptor (beta chain) comes out of a study of blood T cell repertoires in COVID-19. Study overall: Sites in the United States, Italy and Spain provided acute and convalescent COVID-19 samples. Sources were T cells, B-cell-depleted T cells, or PBMCs; the material itself was cDNA or gDNA.

Authors' processing steps: Reference gene primer amplification in the assay estimated nucleated cell counts. This table comes from immunoSEQ multiplex PCR, and its TCRdb copy is limited to in-frame clones, with some not included. The D gene and trimming were derived from the DNA, and the V and J assignments and clone size from that table. The sample includes some 170,000 clones, about 91% of them seen just once. The CDR3 is made up of 14 amino acids. The germline V gene encodes CDR1 SEHNR and CDR2 FQNEAQ (reference sequence). V lost 1 base to trimming and J lost 1 base, with 8 bases between them. This TCR was sampled from a woman aged 50 to 65 with acute or convalescent COVID-19. Sequencing used peripheral blood. This chain connects TRBV7-9 to TRBJ2-7; maybe TRBD1 (5 bases). The CDR3 here is CASSLGAGSYEQYF. Written as DNA, the CDR3 is TGTGCCAGCAGCTTAGGGGCAGGGTCCTACGAGCAGTACTTC.